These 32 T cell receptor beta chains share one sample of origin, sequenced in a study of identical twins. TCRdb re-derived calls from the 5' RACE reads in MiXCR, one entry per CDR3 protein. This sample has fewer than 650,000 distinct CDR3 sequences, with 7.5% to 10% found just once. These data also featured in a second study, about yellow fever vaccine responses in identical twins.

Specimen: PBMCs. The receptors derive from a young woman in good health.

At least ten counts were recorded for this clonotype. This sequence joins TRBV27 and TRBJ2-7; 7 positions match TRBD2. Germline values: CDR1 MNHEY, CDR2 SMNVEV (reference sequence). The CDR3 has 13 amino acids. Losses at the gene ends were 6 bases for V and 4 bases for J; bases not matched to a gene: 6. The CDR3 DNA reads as TGTGCCAGCAGCTTCCAGGGAGGGTACGAGCAGTACTTC. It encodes CASSFQGGYEQYF.

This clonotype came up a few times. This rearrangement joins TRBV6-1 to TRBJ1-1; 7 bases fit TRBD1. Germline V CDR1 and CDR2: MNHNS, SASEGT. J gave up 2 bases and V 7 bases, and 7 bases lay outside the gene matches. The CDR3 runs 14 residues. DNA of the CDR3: TGTGCCAGCAAACAGGACAGGATTAACACTGAAGCTTTCTTT. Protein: CASKQDRINTEAFF.

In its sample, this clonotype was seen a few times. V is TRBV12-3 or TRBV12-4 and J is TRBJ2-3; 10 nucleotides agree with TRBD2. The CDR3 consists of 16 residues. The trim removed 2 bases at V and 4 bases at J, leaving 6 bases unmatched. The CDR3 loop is CASSLNSGGPADTQYF. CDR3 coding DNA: TGTGCCAGCAGTTTAAATAGCGGGGGGCCGGCAGATACGCAGTATTTT.

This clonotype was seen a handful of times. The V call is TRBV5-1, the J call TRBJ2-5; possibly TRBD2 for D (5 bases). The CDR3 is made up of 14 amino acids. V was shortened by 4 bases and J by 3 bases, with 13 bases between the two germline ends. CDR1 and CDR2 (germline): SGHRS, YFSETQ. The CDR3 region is CASSRGMEKETQYF. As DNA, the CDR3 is TGCGCCAGCAGCCGAGGGATGGAGAAAGAGACCCAGTACTTC.

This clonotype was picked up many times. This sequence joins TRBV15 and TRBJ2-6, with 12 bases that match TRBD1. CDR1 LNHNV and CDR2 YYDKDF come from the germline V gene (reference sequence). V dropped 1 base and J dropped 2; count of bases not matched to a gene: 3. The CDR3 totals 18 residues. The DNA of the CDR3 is TGTGCCACCAGCAGAGGGGACAGGGGGCGAACTGGGGCCAACGTCCTGACTTTC. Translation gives CATSRGDRGRTGANVLTF.

The CDR3 DNA sequence: TGTGCCAGCAGCGCGGACCGGGAAAAGCACGAGCAGTACTTC. As protein: CASSADREKHEQYF. This chain joins TRBV7-2 and TRBJ2-7; a possible D gene is TRBD2 (5 bases). This CDR3 comprises 14 residues. Germline loops: CDR1 SGHTA, CDR2 FQGNSA. The V gene lost 5 bases and the J gene lost 5 bases, with 16 bases spanning the gap.

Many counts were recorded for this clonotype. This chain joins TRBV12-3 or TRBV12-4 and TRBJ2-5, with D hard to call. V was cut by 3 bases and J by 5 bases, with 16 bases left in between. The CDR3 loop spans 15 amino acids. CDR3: CASSFPVAGWETQYF. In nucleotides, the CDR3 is TGTGCCAGCAGTTTCCCAGTCGCCGGTTGGGAGACCCAGTACTTC.

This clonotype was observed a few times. The CDR3 DNA sequence: TGTGCCAGCGGACTAGAGCCGCGTGAGCAGTTCTTC. Protein product: CASGLEPREQFF. J is TRBJ2-1 and V is TRBV6-2 or TRBV6-3; 7 bases match TRBD2. Looked up from germline, CDR1 is MNHEY and CDR2 is SVGEGT. CDR3 length: 12 amino acids. The V gene end was trimmed by 8 bases and the J gene end by 9 bases; junction bases not matched to a gene: 7.

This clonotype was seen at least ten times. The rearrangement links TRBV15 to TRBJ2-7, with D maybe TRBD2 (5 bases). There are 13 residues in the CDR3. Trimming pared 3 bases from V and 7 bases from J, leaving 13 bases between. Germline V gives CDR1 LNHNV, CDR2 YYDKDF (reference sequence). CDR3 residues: CATSRDPTGEQYF. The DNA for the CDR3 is TGTGCCACCAGCAGGGACCCAACGGGAGAGCAGTACTTC.

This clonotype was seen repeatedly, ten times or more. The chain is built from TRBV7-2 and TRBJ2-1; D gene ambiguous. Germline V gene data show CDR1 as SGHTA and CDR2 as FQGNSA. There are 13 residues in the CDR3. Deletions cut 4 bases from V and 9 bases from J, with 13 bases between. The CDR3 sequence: CASSSRDQVEQFF. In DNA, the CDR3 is TGTGCCAGCAGCTCGCGCGATCAGGTTGAGCAGTTCTTC.

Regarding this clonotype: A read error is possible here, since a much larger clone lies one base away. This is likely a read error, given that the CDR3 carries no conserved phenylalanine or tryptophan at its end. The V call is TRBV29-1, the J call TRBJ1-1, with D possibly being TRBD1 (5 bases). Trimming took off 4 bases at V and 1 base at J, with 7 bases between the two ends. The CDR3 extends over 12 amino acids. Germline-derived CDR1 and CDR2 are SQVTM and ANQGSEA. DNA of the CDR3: TGCAGCGTTGGGCAGGGGAACACTGAAGCTTTCTCT. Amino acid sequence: CSVGQGNTEAFS.

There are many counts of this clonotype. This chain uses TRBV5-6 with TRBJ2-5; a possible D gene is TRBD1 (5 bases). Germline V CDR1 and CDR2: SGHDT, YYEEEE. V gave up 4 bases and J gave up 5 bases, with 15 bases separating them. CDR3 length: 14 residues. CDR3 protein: CASSPLDTGETQYF. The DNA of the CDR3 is TGTGCCAGCAGCCCCCTGGACACGGGTGAGACCCAGTACTTC.

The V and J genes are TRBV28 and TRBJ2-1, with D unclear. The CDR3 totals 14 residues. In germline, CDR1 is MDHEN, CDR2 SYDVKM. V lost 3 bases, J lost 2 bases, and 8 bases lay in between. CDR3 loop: CASSLAQAYNEQFF. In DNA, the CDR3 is TGTGCCAGCAGTTTGGCTCAGGCCTACAATGAGCAGTTCTTC.

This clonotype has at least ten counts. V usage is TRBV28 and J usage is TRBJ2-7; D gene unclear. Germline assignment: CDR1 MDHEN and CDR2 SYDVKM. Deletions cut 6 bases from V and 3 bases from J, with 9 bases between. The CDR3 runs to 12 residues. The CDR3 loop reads CASSLPNYEQYF. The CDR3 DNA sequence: TGTGCCAGCAGCTTGCCGAACTACGAGCAGTACTTC.

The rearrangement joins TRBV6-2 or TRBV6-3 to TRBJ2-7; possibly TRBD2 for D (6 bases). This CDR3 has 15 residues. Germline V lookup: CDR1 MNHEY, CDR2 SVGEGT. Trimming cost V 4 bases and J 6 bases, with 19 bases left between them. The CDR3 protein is CASSSSVGRFSEQYF. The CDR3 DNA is TGTGCCAGCAGTTCGTCTGTCGGGAGATTTTCCGAGCAGTACTTC.

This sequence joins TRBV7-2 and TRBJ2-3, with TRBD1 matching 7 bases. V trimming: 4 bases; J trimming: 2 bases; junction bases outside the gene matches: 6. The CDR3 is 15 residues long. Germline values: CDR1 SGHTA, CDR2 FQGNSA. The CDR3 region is CASSYRDSYTDTQYF. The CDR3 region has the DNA TGTGCCAGCAGCTACAGGGACAGCTACACAGATACGCAGTATTTT.

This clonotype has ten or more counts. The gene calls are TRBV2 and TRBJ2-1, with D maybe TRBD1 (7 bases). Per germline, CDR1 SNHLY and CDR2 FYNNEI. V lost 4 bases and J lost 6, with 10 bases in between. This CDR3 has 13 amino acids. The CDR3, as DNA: TGTGCCAGCAGTGGCCAGGGGGGCAATGAGCAGTTCTTC. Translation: CASSGQGGNEQFF.

CDR3 in amino acids: CASSLPLRASGLYNEQFF. The DNA of the CDR3 is TGTGCCAGCAGTTTACCCCTGAGGGCTAGCGGGCTCTACAATGAGCAGTTCTTC. The chain joins TRBV28 to TRBJ2-1; TRBD2 matches 8 bases. Germline CDR1 is MDHEN and CDR2 is SYDVKM. The CDR3 extends over 18 amino acids. Trimming removed 2 bases from V and 3 bases from J; junction bases left unmatched: 12.

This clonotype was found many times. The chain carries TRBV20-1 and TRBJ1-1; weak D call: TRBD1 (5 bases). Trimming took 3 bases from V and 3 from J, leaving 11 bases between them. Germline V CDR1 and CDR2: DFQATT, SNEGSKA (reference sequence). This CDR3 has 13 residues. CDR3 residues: CSARTAGYTEAFF. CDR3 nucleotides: TGCAGTGCTAGGACCGCAGGGTACACTGAAGCTTTCTTT.

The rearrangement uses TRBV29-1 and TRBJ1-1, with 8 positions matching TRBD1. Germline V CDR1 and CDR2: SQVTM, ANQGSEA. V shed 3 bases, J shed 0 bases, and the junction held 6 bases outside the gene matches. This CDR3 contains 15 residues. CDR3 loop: CSVEGRQGLNTEAFF. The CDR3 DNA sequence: TGCAGCGTTGAGGGACGACAGGGGTTGAACACTGAAGCTTTCTTT.

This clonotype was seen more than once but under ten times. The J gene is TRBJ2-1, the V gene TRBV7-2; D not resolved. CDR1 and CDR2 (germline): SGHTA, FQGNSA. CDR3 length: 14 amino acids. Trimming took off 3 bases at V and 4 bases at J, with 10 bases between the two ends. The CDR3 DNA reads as TGTGCCAGCAGCTTGGCGGAAATATACAATGAGCAGTTCTTC. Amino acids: CASSLAEIYNEQFF.

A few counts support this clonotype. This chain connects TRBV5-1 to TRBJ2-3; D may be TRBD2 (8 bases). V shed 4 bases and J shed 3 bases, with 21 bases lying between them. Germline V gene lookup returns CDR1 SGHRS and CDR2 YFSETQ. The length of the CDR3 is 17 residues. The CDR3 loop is CASSPGRDSGGTDTQYF. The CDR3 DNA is TGCGCCAGCAGCCCGGGGCGGGACAGCGGGGGAACAGATACGCAGTATTTT.

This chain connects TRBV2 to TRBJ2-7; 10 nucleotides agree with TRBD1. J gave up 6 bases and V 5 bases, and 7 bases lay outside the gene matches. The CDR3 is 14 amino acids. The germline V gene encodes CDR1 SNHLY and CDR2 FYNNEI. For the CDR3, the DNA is TGTGCCAGCAGTCCCGGACAGGGGGTCGGCGAGCAGTACTTC. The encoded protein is CASSPGQGVGEQYF.

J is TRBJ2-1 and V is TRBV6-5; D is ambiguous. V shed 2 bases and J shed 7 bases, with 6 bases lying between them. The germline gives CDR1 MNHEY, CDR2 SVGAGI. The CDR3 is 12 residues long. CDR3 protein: CASSYPNNEQFF. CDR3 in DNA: TGTGCCAGCAGTTACCCCAATAATGAGCAGTTCTTC.

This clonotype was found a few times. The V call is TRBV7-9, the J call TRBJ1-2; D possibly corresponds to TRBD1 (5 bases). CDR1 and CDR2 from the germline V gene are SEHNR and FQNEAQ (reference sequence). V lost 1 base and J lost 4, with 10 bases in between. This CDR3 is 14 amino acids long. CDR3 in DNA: TGTGCCAGCAGCTTAGAAGGGGTCTTCTATGGCTACACCTTC. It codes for CASSLEGVFYGYTF. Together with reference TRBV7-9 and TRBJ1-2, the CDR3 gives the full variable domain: DTGVSQNPRHKITKRGQNVTFRCDPISEHNRLYWYRQTLGQGPEFLTYFQNEAQLEKSRLLSDRFSAERPKGSFSTLEIQRTEQGDSAMYLCASSLEGVFYGYTFGSGTRLTVV.

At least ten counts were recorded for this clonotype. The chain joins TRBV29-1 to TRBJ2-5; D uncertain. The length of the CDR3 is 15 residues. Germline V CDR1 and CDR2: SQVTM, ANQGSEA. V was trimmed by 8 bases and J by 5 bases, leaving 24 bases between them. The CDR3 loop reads CSFTGAVVSWETQYF. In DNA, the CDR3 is TGCAGCTTTACCGGAGCCGTTGTCTCTTGGGAGACCCAGTACTTC. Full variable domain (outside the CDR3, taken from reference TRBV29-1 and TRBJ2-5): SAVISQKPSRDICQRGTSLTIQCQVDSQVTMMFWYRQQPGQSLTLIATANQGSEATYESGFVIDKFPISRPNLTFSTLTVSNMSPEDSSIYLCSFTGAVVSWETQYFGPGTRLLVL.

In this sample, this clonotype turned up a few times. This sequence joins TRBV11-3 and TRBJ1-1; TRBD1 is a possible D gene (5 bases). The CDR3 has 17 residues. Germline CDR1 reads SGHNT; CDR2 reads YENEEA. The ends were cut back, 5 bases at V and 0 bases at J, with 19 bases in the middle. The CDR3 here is CASSPGGARAVNTEAFF. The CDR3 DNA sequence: TGTGCCAGCAGCCCCGGGGGTGCCAGGGCCGTGAACACTGAAGCTTTCTTT.

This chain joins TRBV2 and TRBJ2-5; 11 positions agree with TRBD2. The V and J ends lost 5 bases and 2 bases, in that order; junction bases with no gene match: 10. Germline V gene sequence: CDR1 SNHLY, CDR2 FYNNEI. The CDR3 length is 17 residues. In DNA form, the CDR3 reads TGTGCCAGCAGTTACTATTTACGACTAGCGGGGCAAGAGACCCAGTACTTC. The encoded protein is CASSYYLRLAGQETQYF.

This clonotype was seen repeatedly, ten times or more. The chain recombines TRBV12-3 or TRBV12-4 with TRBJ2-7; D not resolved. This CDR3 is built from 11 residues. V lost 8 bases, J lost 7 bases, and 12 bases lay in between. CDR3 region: CASGDWREQYF. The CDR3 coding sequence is TGTGCCAGCGGTGATTGGAGAGAGCAGTACTTC.

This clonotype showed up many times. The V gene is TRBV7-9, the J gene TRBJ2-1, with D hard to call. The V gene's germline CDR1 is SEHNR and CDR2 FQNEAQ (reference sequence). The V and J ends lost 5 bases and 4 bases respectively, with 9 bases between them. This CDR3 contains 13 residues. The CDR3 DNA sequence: TGTGCCAGCAGCCTCCCGTATTACAATGAGCAGTTCTTC. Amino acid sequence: CASSLPYYNEQFF.

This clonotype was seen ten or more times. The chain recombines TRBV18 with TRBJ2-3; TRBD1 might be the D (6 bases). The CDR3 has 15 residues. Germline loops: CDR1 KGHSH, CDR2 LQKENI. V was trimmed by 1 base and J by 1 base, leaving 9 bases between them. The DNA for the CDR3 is TGTGCCAGCTCACCACTAAACAGGGGCACAGATACGCAGTATTTT. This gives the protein CASSPLNRGTDTQYF.

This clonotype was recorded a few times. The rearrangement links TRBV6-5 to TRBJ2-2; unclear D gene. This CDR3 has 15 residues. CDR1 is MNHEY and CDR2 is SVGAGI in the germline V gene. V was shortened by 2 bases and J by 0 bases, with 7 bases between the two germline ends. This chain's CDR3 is CASSYTDSNTGELFF. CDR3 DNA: TGTGCCAGCAGTTACACTGATTCGAACACCGGGGAGCTGTTTTTT.